This T cell receptor (beta chain) was sequenced in a study of identical twins (TCRdb year 2016). For the study in its entirety: To test whether fetal clonotypes persist, this study deep-sequenced TCR alpha and beta repertoires from monozygotic twins, from unrelated adults of various ages, and from cord blood. To rule out contamination, the twin experiments were replicated at different times with different library preparation protocols.

Germline trimming amounts to 3 bases on V and 2 bases on J, with 8 as the count of junction bases outside the gene matches. From cysteine to phenylalanine, the CDR3 is 15 amino acids long. Only the CDR3 DNA is retained, 45 bases long and in frame from the first base. The CDR1 and CDR2 encoded by the germline V gene (reference sequence) are SGHNT and YYREEE. Every donor in the study was a healthy Caucasian. The twin cohort consisted of three pairs of female monozygotic twins, all aged roughly 18 to 29 years. Positive isolation kits from Invitrogen were used to isolate the CD4+ and CD8+ T cell populations. Overall study results and their limits: Recombination models systematically underestimated out-of-frame TCR alpha sharing in monozygotic twins but agreed with sharing between unrelated individuals. Invariant T cells such as MAIT and iNKT could partly confound zero-insertion analyses, though diverse VJ usage argued against this for most clonotypes. The excess sharing between twins in beta out-of-frame sequences was weaker because fewer shared sequences reduced the signal-to-noise ratio. Compared with coincidental sharing between unrelated individuals, out-of-frame TCR alpha sequences shared between twins had an excess of sequences with low generation probability. Fewer insertions were carried by abundant cord blood beta clonotypes; a weaker similar trend was observed in young adult naive repertoires, while no such trend was observed in memory repertoires. Because the same donors could not be followed over many years, the conclusions depended on cross-sectional statistical analysis.

The protocol used for the library was 5' RACE. The instrument given in TCRdb is Illumina HiSeq 2000. Template switching introduced a universal primer binding site; the final cDNA contained a unique molecular identifier, enabling accurate counting of TCR cDNA molecules. Specific primers in the conserved constant-segment region were used to synthesize first-strand cDNA for TCR alpha and beta chains. To control for contamination, each cDNA library was double barcoded with a SMART-Mk sample barcode plus Illumina barcodes. TruSeq adapter sequences, together with Illumina sample barcodes, were added in two successive PCR steps. The Illumina HiSeq platform was used with custom primers to sequence TCR alpha and beta cDNA libraries. The paper's data handling went like this. Unique molecular identifiers were extracted from raw reads with MiGEC, and CDR3 positions were determined with MiXCR. Recombination models were inferred per individual with the repgenHMM and IGoR tools using an EM algorithm. The tcR package in R was used for shared clonotype analysis, with sharing normalized by the product of cloneset sizes. Out-of-frame nonproductive sequences were analyzed to study raw recombination free of thymic and clonal selection effects. Clones were called with MiXCR by TCRdb after fastp trimmed the public reads at Q25, and only in-frame beta chains were retained. When rows share a CDR3 protein, they turn into one entry using the most common DNA and genes. These V and J calls derive from TCRdb rather than the authors' analysis. The sample data list 200,000 to 250,000 distinct CDR3 sequences, and about 6.7% of these were observed just once. Jointly, the top ten make up just over 14% of the sample.

As for this clonotype: This receptor's antigen is unknown. It has no much larger one-base neighbor in the sample; base qualities were not kept.

This sample was shared with a second study, whose subject was T cells expressing NK-cell markers. Per that second paper: In sorted CD3+CD56+NKG2C+, CD3+CD56+NKG2C- and CD3+CD56-NKG2C+ T-cell subsets from 7 to 9 donors, TCR beta-chain repertoires were profiled. Among the eight sequenced donors, seven were HCMV-seropositive and one was HCMV-seronegative. To restrict sorting to alphabetaTCR-expressing T cells, an anti-gammadeltaTCR antibody was added in several experiments. In a handful of donors, the dominant CD3+CD56+NKG2C+ clonotypes ranked among the top 10 CD8+ clonotypes, making up about 1.0-7.5% of CD8+ T cells. Those dominant clonotypes were again the most abundant among CD3+CD56-NKG2C+ cells in a few donors, at about 28.3-65%. It remained unclear whether the expanded NKG2C-expressing T cell clones were specific for HCMV antigens. All eight donors whose samples were sequenced were randomly selected healthy volunteers, three of them men and five women. A commercial ELISA kit detecting HCMV-specific IgG in serum was used to determine HCMV serostatus. MIGEC handled demultiplexing of the reads and grouping by UMI, while MiTCR was used to assemble and quantify clonotypes. Only TCR cDNA sequences supported by at least two reads were kept to exclude erroneous sequences. Downstream repertoire analysis used the tcR package, and clonotypes were matched across fractions by CDR3 nucleotide sequence plus V segment. VDJmatch was used to annotate antigen specificity against VDJdb, with one amino acid substitution allowed in CDR3.

The sequence joins TRBV5-4 to TRBJ2-7; 7 of the junction bases match TRBD2. The sample consisted of CD8+ T cells sorted from blood. The sequence came from a woman aged 18-35 years in good health. CDR3 loop: CASSSDLAATYEQYF. The bases read TGTGCCAGCAGCTCTGATCTAGCGGCAACCTACGAGCAGTACTTC.